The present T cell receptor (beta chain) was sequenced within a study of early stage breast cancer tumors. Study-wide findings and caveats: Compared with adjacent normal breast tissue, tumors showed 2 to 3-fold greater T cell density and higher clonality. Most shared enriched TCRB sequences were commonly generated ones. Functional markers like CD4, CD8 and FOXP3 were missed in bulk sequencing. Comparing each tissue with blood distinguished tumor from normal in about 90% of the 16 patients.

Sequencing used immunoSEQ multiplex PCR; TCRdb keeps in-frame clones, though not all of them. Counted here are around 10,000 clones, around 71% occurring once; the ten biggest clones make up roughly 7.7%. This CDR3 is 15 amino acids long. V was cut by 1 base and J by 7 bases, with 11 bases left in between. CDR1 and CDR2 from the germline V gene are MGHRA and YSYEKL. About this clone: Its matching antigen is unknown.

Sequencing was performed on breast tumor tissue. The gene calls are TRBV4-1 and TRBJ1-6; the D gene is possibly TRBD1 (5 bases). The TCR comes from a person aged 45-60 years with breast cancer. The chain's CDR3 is CASSQGGEANSPLHF. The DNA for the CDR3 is TGCGCCAGCAGCCAAGGGGGGGAGGCCAATTCACCCCTCCACTTT.